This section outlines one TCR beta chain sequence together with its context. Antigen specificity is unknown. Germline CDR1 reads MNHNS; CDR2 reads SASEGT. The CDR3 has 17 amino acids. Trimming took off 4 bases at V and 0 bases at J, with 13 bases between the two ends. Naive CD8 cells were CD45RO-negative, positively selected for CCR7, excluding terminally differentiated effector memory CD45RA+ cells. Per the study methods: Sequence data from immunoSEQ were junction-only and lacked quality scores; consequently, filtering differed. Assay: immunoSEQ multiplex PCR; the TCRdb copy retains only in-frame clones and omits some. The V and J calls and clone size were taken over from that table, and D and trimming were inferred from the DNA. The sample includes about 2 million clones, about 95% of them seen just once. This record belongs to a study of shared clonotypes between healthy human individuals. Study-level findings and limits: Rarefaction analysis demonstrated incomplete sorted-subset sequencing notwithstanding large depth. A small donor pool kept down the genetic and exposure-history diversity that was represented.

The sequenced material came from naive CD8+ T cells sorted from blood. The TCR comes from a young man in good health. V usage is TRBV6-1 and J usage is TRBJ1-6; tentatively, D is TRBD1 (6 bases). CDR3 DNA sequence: TGTGCCAGCAGTGGGCCCCCGGGACACTCCTATAATTCACCCCTCCACTTT. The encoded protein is CASSGPPGHSYNSPLHF.